This note documents a single T cell receptor beta chain sequence. The protocol was immunoSEQ multiplex PCR, while the TCRdb copy is restricted to in-frame clones and leaves out a portion. The sample carries around 30,000 clones, approximately 88% recorded once. The data originate from a study of T cell changes during pregnancy in multiple sclerosis. The CDR3 is made up of 14 amino acids. Trimming took off 6 bases at V and 0 bases at J, with 10 bases between the two ends. The germline V gene encodes CDR1 MRHNA and CDR2 SNTAGT. The receptor was derived from a female donor with multiple sclerosis, enrolled in a pregnancy study. The source material was CD8+ T cells from peripheral blood mononuclear cells, sampled in the first trimester of pregnancy. The chain is built from TRBV6-4 and TRBJ2-3, with D possibly being TRBD2 (6 bases). As DNA, the CDR3 is TGTGCCAGCAGCGGGGGAACTAGCACAGATACGCAGTATTTT. This codes for CASSGGTSTDTQYF.